The T cell receptor (beta chain) described here comes from a study of blood T cells in healthy people across ages. Study-wide results and caveats: Per million T cells, TCR beta diversity dropped about linearly as age rose. Fewer expanded clones and more diversity marked long-lived versus aged donors.

With regard to this clonotype: Its antigen remains unknown.

The CDR3 extends over 17 amino acids. CDR1 DFQATT and CDR2 SNEGSKA come from the germline V gene (reference sequence). Primed by a sample-barcoded 5' primer and a J-beta primer mix, a second PCR proceeded for 7 to 11 cycles. Tagging of each cDNA molecule was performed by a template-switch adaptor with 12 random nucleotides. TCRdb itself ran the 5' RACE reads through MiXCR, one entry per CDR3 protein. Among 1.2 million to 1.5 million distinct CDR3 sequences listed, 42% were seen once. This clonotype originated in a woman aged 18-30 years in good health. Sequenced: blood. The rearrangement uses TRBV20-1 and TRBJ2-4, with D maybe TRBD2 (6 bases). TRBJ2-7 explains the end of the DNA better; the J call may be wrong. CDR3 sequence (DNA): TGCAGTGCTAGAGACTTCCGGAGGGGACCAGTCTCGAACGAGCAGTACTTC. Protein sequence: CSARDFRRGPVSNEQYF.